This TCR beta chain was sequenced in a study of T cells in Graves' hyperthyroidism and ophthalmopathy. This clonotype was counted a few times. Unmatched junction bases numbered 8, after V lost 4 bases and J lost 6 bases. This CDR3 spans 15 amino acids. The germline V gene has CDR1 SGHRS and CDR2 YFSETQ. What was amplified from RNA transcripts were TCR beta CDR3 regions. An initial round of RT-PCR targeting the TCR CDR3 relied on the HTBI primer set. TCRdb passed the multiplex PCR reads through MiXCR, listing each CDR3 protein once. The profile shows about 460,000 distinct CDR3 sequences, 20% to 25% of them singletons.

This rearrangement joins TRBV5-1 to TRBJ2-1; 9 nucleotides line up with TRBD2. Sequencing was done on a sample of blood. The receptor comes from a woman between 65 and 79 years old with Graves' ophthalmopathy. The CDR3 sequence is CASSLLAGPSNEQFF. CDR3 nucleotides: TGCGCCAGCAGCCTTCTAGCGGGACCCAGCAATGAGCAGTTCTTC.